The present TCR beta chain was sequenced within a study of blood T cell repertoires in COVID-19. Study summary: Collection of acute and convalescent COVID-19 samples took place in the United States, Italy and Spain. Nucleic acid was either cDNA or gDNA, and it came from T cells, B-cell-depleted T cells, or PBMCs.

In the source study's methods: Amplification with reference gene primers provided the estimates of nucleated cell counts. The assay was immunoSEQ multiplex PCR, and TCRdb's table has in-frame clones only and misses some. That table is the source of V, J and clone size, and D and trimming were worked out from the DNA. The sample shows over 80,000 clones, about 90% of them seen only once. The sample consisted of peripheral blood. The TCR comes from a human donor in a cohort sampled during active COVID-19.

The CDR3 here is CAISESGGQETQYF. The CDR3 DNA reads as TGTGCCATCAGTGAAAGCGGAGGTCAAGAGACCCAGTACTTC. J is TRBJ2-5 and V is TRBV10-3; weak D call: TRBD2 (5 bases). The CDR3 is 14 amino acids. Trimming left V 3 bases short and J 2 bases short, with 10 bases between. Germline CDR1 and CDR2: ENHRY and SYGVKD.